One and the same sample provided the 21 T cell receptor beta chains below, sequenced in a study of blood T cell repertoires in COVID-19. The protocol was immunoSEQ multiplex PCR, while the TCRdb copy is restricted to in-frame clones and leaves out a portion. The data contain roughly 260,000 clones, 86% of them seen just once; the ten biggest clones take up roughly 9.8%. Sequenced input: peripheral blood. All receptors come from a man between 35 and 55 years old who had recovered from COVID-19.

This clone was picked up a small number of times. V is TRBV7-9 and J is TRBJ1-1; D is ambiguous. The V end lost 3 bases, the J end lost 10 bases, and 12 bases lay between the germline ends. The germline V gene encodes CDR1 SEHNR and CDR2 FQNEAQ (reference sequence). The CDR3 spans 12 residues. The CDR3 loop is CASSFILEGAFF. Written as DNA, the CDR3 is TGTGCCAGCAGCTTTATATTGGAGGGAGCTTTCTTT.

The rearrangement links TRBV27 to TRBJ1-5, with 7 bases identical to TRBD1. Per germline, CDR1 MNHEY and CDR2 SMNVEV (reference sequence). This CDR3 is built from 15 residues. Trimming cost V 4 bases and J 7 bases; bases outside gene matches: 10. The CDR3 reads CASSSGTEGGQPQHF. DNA for the CDR3: TGTGCCAGCAGTTCGGGGACAGAGGGGGGCCAGCCCCAGCATTTT.

This clone is a singleton in its sample. The chain has TRBV19 and TRBJ2-3, with 12 bases matching TRBD2. The V gene end was trimmed by 3 bases and the J gene end by 4 bases; junction bases not matched to a gene: 5. Germline CDR1 is LNHDA and CDR2 is SQIVND (reference sequence). This CDR3 comprises 16 residues. CDR3 nucleotide sequence: TGTGCCAGTAGTATGCTAGCGGGGGGGCTGGCAGATACGCAGTATTTT. It translates to CASSMLAGGLADTQYF. The whole variable domain, filled in from reference TRBV19 and TRBJ2-3, reads DGGITQSPKYLFRKEGQNVTLSCEQNLNHDAMYWYRQDPGQGLRLIYYSQIVNDFQKGDIAEGYSVSREKKESFPLTVTSAQKNPTAFYLCASSMLAGGLADTQYFGPGTRLTVL.

The rearrangement uses TRBV10-1 and TRBJ2-1, with D possibly matching TRBD1 (6 bases). The CDR3 has 15 amino acids. CDR1 is WNHNN and CDR2 is SYGVQD in the germline V gene (reference sequence). Trimming removed 1 base from V and 3 bases from J, with 10 bases in between. CDR3 coding DNA: TGCGCCAGCAGTGAGTTCCAGGGGATCTACAATGAGCAGTTCTTC. This translates into CASSEFQGIYNEQFF.

The J gene is TRBJ2-7, the V gene TRBV29-1; 7 nucleotides match TRBD1. The J segment lost 0 bases and the V segment lost 3 bases, leaving 2 bases of the junction unmatched. CDR3 length equals 13 residues. In germline, CDR1 is SQVTM, CDR2 ANQGSEA. The CDR3 bases are TGCAGCGTTGAGGACAGGAGCTCCTACGAGCAGTACTTC. Protein: CSVEDRSSYEQYF.

The chain employs TRBV29-1 and TRBJ2-1; 11 bases line up with TRBD2. Unmatched junction bases numbered 1, after V lost 7 bases and J lost 5 bases. The CDR3 is 12 residues long. CDR1 and CDR2 (germline): SQVTM, ANQGSEA. CDR3 residues: CSGGLADNEQFF. The CDR3 region has the DNA TGCAGCGGGGGACTAGCGGACAATGAGCAGTTCTTC.

The genes are TRBV5-4 and TRBJ1-1; 7 positions match TRBD1. V trimming: 0 bases; J trimming: 2 bases; junction bases outside the gene matches: 4. The CDR3 totals 15 residues. Germline assignment: CDR1 SGHNT and CDR2 YYREEE (reference sequence). The CDR3 is CASSLGGTDNTEAFF. The CDR3, as DNA: TGTGCCAGCAGCTTGGGAGGGACAGACAACACTGAAGCTTTCTTT.

This sequence joins TRBV3-1 (or the pseudogene TRBV3-2) and TRBJ2-3; 9 positions match TRBD1. Germline-derived CDR1 and CDR2 are LGHDT and YNNKEL (reference sequence). The CDR3 is 18 amino acids. V was pared by 1 base and J by 8 bases, with 16 bases of the junction left unmatched. The CDR3 nucleotides read TGTGCCAGCAGCCAAGCTGTGGGACAGGGTTTTCCAGTCGGTACGCAGTATTTT. Translated: CASSQAVGQGFPVGTQYF.

The chain joins TRBV7-2 to TRBJ2-1; 15 bases are shared with TRBD2. Germline V lookup: CDR1 SGHTA, CDR2 FQGNSA. The CDR3 is 17 residues long. The J segment lost 9 bases and the V segment lost 5 bases, leaving 11 bases of the junction unmatched. The CDR3, as DNA: TGTGCCAGCAGCCCTAGCTGGACTAGCGGGGGGGCCGTTGAGCAGTTCTTC. Protein sequence: CASSPSWTSGGAVEQFF.

V gene TRBV7-9 combines with J gene TRBJ2-1; D is perhaps TRBD2 (6 bases). The CDR3 extends over 16 amino acids. The germline gives CDR1 SEHNR, CDR2 FQNEAQ (reference sequence). V lost 5 bases to trimming and J lost 0 bases, with 14 bases between them. The CDR3 spells CASSPNDGSSYNEQFF. The CDR3 bases are TGTGCCAGCAGCCCAAATGACGGGAGCTCCTACAATGAGCAGTTCTTC.

The count of this clone is one. V usage is TRBV19 and J usage is TRBJ2-1; TRBD1 aligns across 7 bases. This CDR3 is 15 amino acids long. With 6 bases clipped from V and 1 base from J, the junction kept 6 bases outside the gene matches. Germline lookup yields CDR1 LNHDA and CDR2 SQIVND (reference sequence). The CDR3 nucleotides read TGTGCCAGTAGGACCAGGGGGAATTCCTACAATGAGCAGTTCTTC. It codes for CASRTRGNSYNEQFF. Supplemented by reference TRBV19 and TRBJ2-1, the full variable domain reads DGGITQSPKYLFRKEGQNVTLSCEQNLNHDAMYWYRQDPGQGLRLIYYSQIVNDFQKGDIAEGYSVSREKKESFPLTVTSAQKNPTAFYLCASRTRGNSYNEQFFGPGTRLTVL.

The V gene is TRBV5-1, the J gene TRBJ2-5; D uncertain. Germline V gene data show CDR1 as SGHRS and CDR2 as YFSETQ. This CDR3 contains 15 residues. Trimming took off 0 bases at V and 5 bases at J, with 14 bases between the two ends. CDR3 loop: CASSLGVGPKETQYF. The CDR3 nucleotides are TGCGCCAGCAGCTTGGGGGTGGGCCCGAAGGAGACCCAGTACTTC.

This chain joins TRBV11-3 and TRBJ2-1; 11 positions match TRBD2. V trimming: 4 bases; J trimming: 8 bases; junction bases outside the gene matches: 13. The CDR3 extends over 17 amino acids. From germline, CDR1 is SGHNT and CDR2 YENEEA. The CDR3 DNA reads as TGTGCCAGCAGCTCAGGACTAGCGGGCCCCCCATGGGATGAGCAGTTCTTC. Its protein is CASSSGLAGPPWDEQFF.

The V and J genes are TRBV5-1 and TRBJ2-1, with TRBD1 matching over 8 bases. CDR3 length: 16 residues. Germline-derived CDR1 and CDR2 are SGHRS and YFSETQ. Trimming cost V 1 base and J 2 bases; bases outside gene matches: 5. In DNA, the CDR3 is TGCGCCAGCAGCTTGACCGGGACAGGAGCCTACAATGAGCAGTTCTTC. This gives the protein CASSLTGTGAYNEQFF.

The rearrangement uses TRBV29-1 and TRBJ1-4; unclear D gene. Germline V lookup: CDR1 SQVTM, CDR2 ANQGSEA. The CDR3 is 13 residues long. V lost 7 bases to trimming and J lost 0 bases, with 9 bases between them. CDR3 coding DNA: TGCAGCGGCGGGGAGGCAACTAATGAAAAACTGTTTTTT. Encoded protein: CSGGEATNEKLFF.

The genes are TRBV5-3 and TRBJ2-4; 8 bases are a match to TRBD2. TRBV5-3 qualifies as an ORF whose function is uncertain. This CDR3 spans 17 amino acids. The V gene end was trimmed by 7 bases and the J gene end by 0 bases; junction bases not matched to a gene: 12. This CDR3 reads CARRHRTSGLAKNIQYF. DNA of the CDR3: TGTGCCAGACGTCACCGAACTAGCGGCCTAGCCAAAAACATTCAGTACTTC.

The chain is built from TRBV6-5 and TRBJ1-2, with 9 bases identical to TRBD1. The germline V gene encodes CDR1 MNHEY and CDR2 SVGAGI. The CDR3 length is 14 residues. The junction had 6 bases not matched to a gene; V was cut back by 6 bases and J by 4 bases. The CDR3 protein is CASRPGQGSYGYTF. The CDR3 DNA is TGTGCCAGCAGACCGGGACAGGGCTCCTATGGCTACACCTTC.

V is TRBV19 and J is TRBJ2-7, with a possible D match to TRBD2 (8 bases). There are 16 residues in the CDR3. Germline CDR1 LNHDA, CDR2 SQIVND (reference sequence). The V end lost 4 bases, the J end lost 0 bases, and 16 bases lay between the germline ends. The CDR3 reads CASSSEQGTSSYEQYF. CDR3 sequence (DNA): TGTGCCAGTAGTAGCGAACAGGGGACTAGCTCCTACGAGCAGTACTTC.

This clone was counted between two and nine times. The chain couples TRBV5-6 to TRBJ2-3; TRBD2 aligns across 9 bases. The V gene's germline CDR1 is SGHDT and CDR2 YYEEEE. J lost 1 base, V lost 4 bases, and 4 bases had no gene match. CDR3 length: 15 amino acids. The CDR3 sequence is CASSLPSGGTDTQYF. The DNA of the CDR3 is TGTGCCAGCAGCCTTCCTAGCGGGGGCACAGATACGCAGTATTTT.

The chain recombines TRBV27 with TRBJ1-5; tentatively, D is TRBD1 (5 bases). The ends were cut back, 4 bases at V and 5 bases at J, with 18 bases in the middle. The CDR3 sequence is 16 residues long. Germline CDR1 MNHEY, CDR2 SMNVEV (reference sequence). For the CDR3, the DNA is TGTGCCAGCAGTTCAAACACAATGGGGCTGCATCAGCCCCAGCATTTT. This translates into CASSSNTMGLHQPQHF.

The CDR3 DNA sequence: TGCAGCGTTGACAGGGGCACAGATACGCAGTATTTT. Protein: CSVDRGTDTQYF. The V and J genes are TRBV29-1 and TRBJ2-3; D may be TRBD1 (5 bases). Between the trimmed V and J ends, which lost 3 bases and 1 base, there was a span of 5 bases. Germline V gene data show CDR1 as SQVTM and CDR2 as ANQGSEA. The CDR3 loop spans 12 amino acids.